A selection of T cell receptor beta chains follows, all from one sample in a study of blood T cell repertoires in COVID-19. The assay was immunoSEQ multiplex PCR, and TCRdb's table has in-frame clones only and misses some. Among roughly 140,000 clones listed, approximately 88% were seen once. Sample: peripheral blood. All receptors come from a woman aged 45-60 years with acute or convalescent COVID-19. Both conserved end residues are part of each CDR3. The order of the fields is V gene, D gene, clone size, J gene, CDR3 protein, CDR3 DNA. A D gene is named only where the DNA matches it firmly. Size is stated for part of the rows, as once, few or many counts, or as a class when the clone is expanded.

v_call: TRBV7-2
d_call: TRBD1
clone_size: .
j_call: TRBJ1-3
cdr3_aa: CASSSSGTASGNTIYF
cdr3_nt: TGTGCCAGCAGCTCATCCGGGACAGCGTCTGGAAACACCATATATTTT

v_call: TRBV5-1
d_call: TRBD1
clone_size: .
j_call: TRBJ1-2
cdr3_aa: CASSLGDSNYGYTF
cdr3_nt: TGCGCCAGCAGCTTGGGGGACAGCAACTATGGCTACACCTTC

v_call: TRBV3-1/TRBV3-2
d_call: .
clone_size: .
j_call: TRBJ1-6
cdr3_aa: CASSQDLEKSPLHF
cdr3_nt: TGTGCCAGCAGCCAAGATCTAGAGAAGTCACCCCTCCACTTT

v_call: TRBV2
d_call: .
clone_size: .
j_call: TRBJ1-5
cdr3_aa: CASSLEGGGTSGNQPQHF
cdr3_nt: TGTGCCAGCAGCCTAGAAGGAGGAGGGACCAGTGGCAATCAGCCCCAGCATTTT

v_call: TRBV29-1
d_call: .
clone_size: .
j_call: TRBJ1-2
cdr3_aa: CSVSEGSDYGYTF
cdr3_nt: TGCAGCGTTTCGGAGGGATCGGACTATGGCTACACCTTC

v_call: TRBV7-9
d_call: .
clone_size: once
j_call: TRBJ1-1
cdr3_aa: CASAWTSNTEAFF
cdr3_nt: TGTGCCAGCGCCTGGACTTCGAACACTGAAGCTTTCTTT

v_call: TRBV4-1
d_call: .
clone_size: .
j_call: TRBJ1-2
cdr3_aa: CASSQGGIPPNYGYTF
cdr3_nt: TGCGCCAGCAGCCAGGGGGGGATCCCTCCTAACTATGGCTACACCTTC

v_call: TRBV7-2
d_call: .
clone_size: .
j_call: TRBJ1-1
cdr3_aa: CASSWDLNTEAFF
cdr3_nt: TGTGCCAGCAGCTGGGACTTGAACACTGAAGCTTTCTTT

v_call: TRBV20-1
d_call: .
clone_size: .
j_call: TRBJ1-1
cdr3_aa: CSARGGREAFF
cdr3_nt: TGCAGTGCTAGAGGAGGCCGAGAAGCTTTCTTT

v_call: TRBV24-1
d_call: .
clone_size: .
j_call: TRBJ2-1
cdr3_aa: CATSDSKRNLGNEQFF
cdr3_nt: TGTGCCACCAGTGATTCAAAGCGGAACCTAGGGAATGAGCAGTTCTTC

v_call: TRBV9
d_call: TRBD2
clone_size: .
j_call: TRBJ2-1
cdr3_aa: CASSPGTTYNEQFF
cdr3_nt: TGTGCCAGCAGCCCCGGGACTACCTACAATGAGCAGTTCTTC

v_call: TRBV2
d_call: TRBD1
clone_size: .
j_call: TRBJ2-1
cdr3_aa: CASSQRGQVLYNEQFF
cdr3_nt: TGTGCCAGCAGCCAAAGGGGACAGGTCCTCTACAATGAGCAGTTCTTC

v_call: TRBV7-9
d_call: TRBD1
clone_size: .
j_call: TRBJ1-6
cdr3_aa: CASRLSGDRDNSPLHF
cdr3_nt: TGTGCCAGCAGGCTATCCGGGGACAGGGACAATTCACCCCTCCACTTT

v_call: TRBV11-2
d_call: .
clone_size: .
j_call: TRBJ1-2
cdr3_aa: CASSLPGIDGYTF
cdr3_nt: TGTGCCAGCAGCTTACCAGGGATTGATGGCTACACCTTC

v_call: TRBV2
d_call: TRBD2
clone_size: .
j_call: TRBJ2-7
cdr3_aa: CASSAPPPGLAITYEQYF
cdr3_nt: TGTGCCAGCAGTGCGCCCCCCCCCGGACTAGCGATTACCTACGAGCAGTACTTC

v_call: TRBV18
d_call: .
clone_size: .
j_call: TRBJ1-1
cdr3_aa: CASSPATGRQNTEAFF
cdr3_nt: TGTGCCAGCTCACCAGCGACAGGTAGGCAGAACACTGAAGCTTTCTTT

v_call: TRBV9
d_call: TRBD1
clone_size: once
j_call: TRBJ2-7
cdr3_aa: CASSVDRVGYEQYF
cdr3_nt: TGTGCCAGCAGCGTTGACAGGGTGGGTTACGAGCAGTACTTC

v_call: TRBV29-1
d_call: .
clone_size: .
j_call: TRBJ1-1
cdr3_aa: CSVPGETEAFF
cdr3_nt: TGCAGCGTGCCGGGGGAGACTGAAGCTTTCTTT

v_call: TRBV18
d_call: TRBD1
clone_size: .
j_call: TRBJ2-3
cdr3_aa: CASSPRQQGSDTQYF
cdr3_nt: TGTGCCAGCTCACCCCGCCAACAGGGGTCAGATACGCAGTATTTT

v_call: TRBV11-2
d_call: .
clone_size: .
j_call: TRBJ2-2
cdr3_aa: CASSLELAGGELFF
cdr3_nt: TGTGCCAGCAGCTTAGAGCTCGCAGGCGGGGAGCTGTTTTTT

v_call: TRBV19
d_call: .
clone_size: .
j_call: TRBJ1-5
cdr3_aa: CASSIGTSRQPQHF
cdr3_nt: TGTGCCAGTAGTATAGGTACCAGTCGTCAGCCCCAGCATTTT

v_call: TRBV5-1
d_call: .
clone_size: .
j_call: TRBJ2-7
cdr3_aa: CASSLGSGNSYEQYF
cdr3_nt: TGCGCCAGCAGCTTGGGGTCAGGAAACTCCTACGAGCAGTACTTC

v_call: TRBV5-1
d_call: TRBD1
clone_size: .
j_call: TRBJ2-5
cdr3_aa: CASSLEGDSSWVTQYF
cdr3_nt: TGCGCCAGCAGCTTGGAAGGGGACAGTAGTTGGGTGACCCAGTACTTC

v_call: TRBV7-2
d_call: TRBD1
clone_size: .
j_call: TRBJ1-2
cdr3_aa: CASSSQGARGYTF
cdr3_nt: TGTGCCAGCAGTTCACAGGGGGCGCGAGGCTACACCTTC

v_call: TRBV2
d_call: TRBD1
clone_size: .
j_call: TRBJ2-7
cdr3_aa: CASSEGTGTSYEQYF
cdr3_nt: TGTGCCAGCAGTGAAGGGACAGGGACCTCCTACGAGCAGTACTTC

v_call: TRBV12-3/TRBV12-4
d_call: .
clone_size: .
j_call: TRBJ2-7
cdr3_aa: CASTLRVSYEQYF
cdr3_nt: TGTGCCAGCACCCTGAGGGTTTCCTACGAGCAGTACTTC

v_call: TRBV18
d_call: .
clone_size: .
j_call: TRBJ2-7
cdr3_aa: CASSTTHSGTRYEQYF
cdr3_nt: TGTGCCAGCTCAACTACACATTCCGGGACTCGATACGAGCAGTACTTC

v_call: TRBV25-1
d_call: TRBD1
clone_size: once
j_call: TRBJ1-5
cdr3_aa: CASSGQGGQPQHF
cdr3_nt: TGTGCCAGCAGCGGACAGGGCGGTCAGCCCCAGCATTTT

v_call: TRBV7-9
d_call: TRBD1
clone_size: once
j_call: TRBJ2-7
cdr3_aa: CASSILAGTESYEQYF
cdr3_nt: TGTGCCAGCAGCATCCTAGCCGGGACAGAATCCTACGAGCAGTACTTC

v_call: TRBV9
d_call: TRBD1
clone_size: once
j_call: TRBJ1-2
cdr3_aa: CASSEDRMTDNYGYTF
cdr3_nt: TGTGCCAGCAGCGAGGACAGGATGACCGACAACTATGGCTACACCTTC

v_call: TRBV19
d_call: .
clone_size: .
j_call: TRBJ1-1
cdr3_aa: CASKQGMNTEAFF
cdr3_nt: TGTGCCAGTAAGCAGGGGATGAACACTGAAGCTTTCTTT

v_call: TRBV30
d_call: .
clone_size: few
j_call: TRBJ2-5
cdr3_aa: CAWTRGATAETQYF
cdr3_nt: TGTGCCTGGACACGGGGGGCGACCGCAGAGACCCAGTACTTC

v_call: TRBV25-1
d_call: .
clone_size: .
j_call: TRBJ1-4
cdr3_aa: CASAGSGTLNEKLFF
cdr3_nt: TGTGCCAGCGCGGGATCCGGGACGCTGAATGAAAAACTGTTTTTT

v_call: TRBV4-1
d_call: TRBD2
clone_size: few
j_call: TRBJ2-6
cdr3_aa: CASSQGGGNVGLRANVLTF
cdr3_nt: TGCGCCAGCAGCCAAGGCGGGGGTAACGTGGGGTTGCGGGCCAACGTCCTGACTTTC

v_call: TRBV5-1
d_call: .
clone_size: .
j_call: TRBJ1-5
cdr3_aa: CASSTTGLMGQPQHF
cdr3_nt: TGCGCCAGCAGCACGACGGGACTGATGGGTCAGCCCCAGCATTTT

v_call: TRBV29-1
d_call: TRBD1
clone_size: .
j_call: TRBJ1-1
cdr3_aa: CSVEARGRGLNTEAFF
cdr3_nt: TGCAGCGTTGAAGCACGGGGAAGGGGGCTGAACACTGAAGCTTTCTTT

v_call: TRBV2
d_call: .
clone_size: .
j_call: TRBJ1-3
cdr3_aa: CASSERGGRGNTIYF
cdr3_nt: TGTGCCAGCAGTGAACGGGGAGGTCGTGGAAACACCATATATTTT

v_call: TRBV10-2
d_call: .
clone_size: .
j_call: TRBJ1-2
cdr3_aa: CASSESGANYGYTF
cdr3_nt: TGCGCCAGCAGTGAGTCGGGGGCCAACTATGGCTACACCTTC

v_call: TRBV5-4
d_call: .
clone_size: .
j_call: TRBJ2-1
cdr3_aa: CASSLEGRGVVNEQFF
cdr3_nt: TGTGCCAGCAGCTTGGAAGGCAGGGGAGTAGTCAATGAGCAGTTCTTC

v_call: TRBV11-3
d_call: TRBD1
clone_size: .
j_call: TRBJ2-1
cdr3_aa: CASSSRQGVSRQFF
cdr3_nt: TGTGCCAGCAGCTCCCGACAGGGGGTCTCTCGGCAGTTCTTC

v_call: TRBV6-5
d_call: .
clone_size: .
j_call: TRBJ2-5
cdr3_aa: CASSNARRGVETQYF
cdr3_nt: TGTGCCAGCAGCAACGCCCGGCGGGGAGTGGAGACCCAGTACTTC

v_call: TRBV9
d_call: .
clone_size: once
j_call: TRBJ2-1
cdr3_aa: CASSVAAASYNEQFF
cdr3_nt: TGTGCCAGCAGCGTCGCAGCGGCTTCCTACAATGAGCAGTTCTTC

v_call: TRBV11-3
d_call: TRBD2
clone_size: .
j_call: TRBJ2-1
cdr3_aa: CASSLEGGGINEQFF
cdr3_nt: TGTGCCAGCAGCTTAGAAGGCGGGGGTATTAATGAGCAGTTCTTC

v_call: TRBV6-1
d_call: TRBD1
clone_size: once
j_call: TRBJ2-2
cdr3_aa: CASSEMTGPGELFF
cdr3_nt: TGTGCCAGCAGTGAAATGACAGGGCCCGGGGAGCTGTTTTTT

v_call: TRBV9
d_call: .
clone_size: .
j_call: TRBJ2-7
cdr3_aa: CASSPGGSGSYEQYF
cdr3_nt: TGTGCCAGCAGCCCCGGCGGTAGCGGTTCCTACGAGCAGTACTTC

v_call: TRBV6-5
d_call: TRBD1
clone_size: .
j_call: TRBJ2-7
cdr3_aa: CASSTSGTVYEQYF
cdr3_nt: TGTGCCAGCAGTACATCCGGGACAGTTTACGAGCAGTACTTC

v_call: TRBV18
d_call: .
clone_size: .
j_call: TRBJ2-2
cdr3_aa: CASSPFRDSSGELFF
cdr3_nt: TGTGCCAGCTCACCCTTCCGGGACTCGTCCGGGGAGCTGTTTTTT

v_call: TRBV11-2
d_call: .
clone_size: few
j_call: TRBJ2-2
cdr3_aa: CASRVLLTGELFF
cdr3_nt: TGTGCCAGCCGCGTCCTTCTCACCGGGGAGCTGTTTTTT

v_call: TRBV14
d_call: .
clone_size: few
j_call: TRBJ1-4
cdr3_aa: CASSQGGGTNEKLFF
cdr3_nt: TGTGCCAGCAGCCAAGGAGGAGGTACTAATGAAAAACTGTTTTTT

v_call: TRBV11-3
d_call: .
clone_size: .
j_call: TRBJ1-1
cdr3_aa: CASSLGGARTEAFF
cdr3_nt: TGTGCCAGCAGCTTAGGCGGTGCGCGCACTGAAGCTTTCTTT

v_call: TRBV10-1
d_call: .
clone_size: .
j_call: TRBJ2-2
cdr3_aa: CASSSQGSGELFF
cdr3_nt: TGCGCCAGCAGCAGTCAGGGCTCCGGGGAGCTGTTTTTT

v_call: TRBV4-1
d_call: TRBD1
clone_size: .
j_call: TRBJ2-7
cdr3_aa: CASSRWDRGEGEQYF
cdr3_nt: TGCGCCAGCAGCCGTTGGGACAGGGGAGAGGGCGAGCAGTACTTC

v_call: TRBV6-6
d_call: TRBD2
clone_size: .
j_call: TRBJ2-3
cdr3_aa: CASSYPSGGAGDTQYF
cdr3_nt: TGTGCCAGCAGTTACCCTAGCGGGGGGGCTGGAGATACGCAGTATTTT

v_call: TRBV20-1
d_call: .
clone_size: .
j_call: TRBJ2-1
cdr3_aa: CSATAGQKFF
cdr3_nt: TGCAGTGCTACGGCGGGCCAAAAGTTCTTC

v_call: TRBV19
d_call: TRBD1
clone_size: .
j_call: TRBJ1-2
cdr3_aa: CASSYLGQPNYGYTF
cdr3_nt: TGTGCCAGTAGTTACTTGGGACAGCCTAACTATGGCTACACCTTC

v_call: TRBV18
d_call: .
clone_size: .
j_call: TRBJ2-1
cdr3_aa: CASSPWDTSNSYNEQFF
cdr3_nt: TGTGCCAGCTCACCATGGGACACTTCAAACTCCTACAATGAGCAGTTCTTC